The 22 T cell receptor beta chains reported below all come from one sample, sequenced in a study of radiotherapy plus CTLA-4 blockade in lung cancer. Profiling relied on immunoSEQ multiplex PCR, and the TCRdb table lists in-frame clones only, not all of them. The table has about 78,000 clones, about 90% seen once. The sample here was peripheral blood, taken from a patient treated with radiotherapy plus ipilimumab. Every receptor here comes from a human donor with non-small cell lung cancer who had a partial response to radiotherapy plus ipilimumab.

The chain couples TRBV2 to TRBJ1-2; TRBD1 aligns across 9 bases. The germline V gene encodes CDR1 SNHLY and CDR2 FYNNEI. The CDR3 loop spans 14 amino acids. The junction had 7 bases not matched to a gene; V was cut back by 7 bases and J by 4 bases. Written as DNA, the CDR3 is TGTGCCAGCATAAGGGACAGGGAAGCCTATGGCTACACCTTC. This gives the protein CASIRDREAYGYTF.

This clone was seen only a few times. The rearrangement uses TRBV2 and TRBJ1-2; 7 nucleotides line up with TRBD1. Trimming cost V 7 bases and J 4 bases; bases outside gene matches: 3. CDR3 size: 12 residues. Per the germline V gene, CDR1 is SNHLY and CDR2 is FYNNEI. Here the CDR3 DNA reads TGTGCCAGCAAAGGACAGGCCTATGGCTACACCTTC. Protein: CASKGQAYGYTF.

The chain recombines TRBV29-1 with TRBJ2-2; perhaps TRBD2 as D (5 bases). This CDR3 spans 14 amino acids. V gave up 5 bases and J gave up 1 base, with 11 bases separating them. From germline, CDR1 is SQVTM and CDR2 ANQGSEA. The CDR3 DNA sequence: TGCAGCGTTCTCCCGCGGGTGAACACCGGGGAGCTGTTTTTT. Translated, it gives CSVLPRVNTGELFF.

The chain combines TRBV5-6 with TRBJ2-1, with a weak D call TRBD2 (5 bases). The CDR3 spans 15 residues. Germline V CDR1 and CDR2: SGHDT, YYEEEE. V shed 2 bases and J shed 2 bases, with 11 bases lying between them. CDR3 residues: CASSFGSGPYNEQFF. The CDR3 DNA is TGTGCCAGCAGCTTCGGAAGCGGACCCTACAATGAGCAGTTCTTC.

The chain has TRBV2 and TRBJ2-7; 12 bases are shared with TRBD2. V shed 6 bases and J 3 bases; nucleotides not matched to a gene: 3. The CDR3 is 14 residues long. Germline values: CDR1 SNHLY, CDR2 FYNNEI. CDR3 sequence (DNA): TGTGCCAGCAGGGGACTAGCGGGCGACTACGAGCAGTACGTC. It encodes CASRGLAGDYEQYV.

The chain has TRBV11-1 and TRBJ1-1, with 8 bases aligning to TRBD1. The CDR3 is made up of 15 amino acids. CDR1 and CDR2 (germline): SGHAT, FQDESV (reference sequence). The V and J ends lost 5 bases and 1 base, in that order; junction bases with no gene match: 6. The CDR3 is CASSPPTGANTEAFF. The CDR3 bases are TGTGCCAGCAGCCCACCGACAGGGGCGAACACTGAAGCTTTCTTT.

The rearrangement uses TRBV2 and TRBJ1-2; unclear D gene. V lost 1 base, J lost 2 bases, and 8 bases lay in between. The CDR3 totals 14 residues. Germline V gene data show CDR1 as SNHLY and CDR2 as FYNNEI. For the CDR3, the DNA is TGTGCCAGCAGTGAAGGGGTCAGGAACTATGGCTACACCTTC. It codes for CASSEGVRNYGYTF.

The CDR3 sequence: CASSRSRDPGNTIYF. CDR3 DNA sequence: TGCGCCAGCAGCAGGAGTCGAGACCCTGGAAACACCATATATTTT. The chain recombines TRBV5-1 with TRBJ1-3; no clear D gene. The CDR3 totals 15 residues. Trimming removed 4 bases at V and 2 bases at J, with 13 bases between. Germline V gene sequence: CDR1 SGHRS, CDR2 YFSETQ.

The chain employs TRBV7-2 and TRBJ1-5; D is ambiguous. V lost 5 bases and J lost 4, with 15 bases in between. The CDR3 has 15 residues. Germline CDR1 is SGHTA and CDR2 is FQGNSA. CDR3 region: CASSPRTEVNQPQHF. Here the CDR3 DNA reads TGTGCCAGCAGCCCGCGGACGGAGGTGAATCAGCCCCAGCATTTT.

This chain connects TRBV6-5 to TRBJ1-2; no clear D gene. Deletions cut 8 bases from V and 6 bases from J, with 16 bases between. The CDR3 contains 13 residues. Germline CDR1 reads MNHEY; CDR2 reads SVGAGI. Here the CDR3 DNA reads TGTGCCAGCGAGGACGCCGGAGCGGATGGCTACACCTTC. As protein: CASEDAGADGYTF.

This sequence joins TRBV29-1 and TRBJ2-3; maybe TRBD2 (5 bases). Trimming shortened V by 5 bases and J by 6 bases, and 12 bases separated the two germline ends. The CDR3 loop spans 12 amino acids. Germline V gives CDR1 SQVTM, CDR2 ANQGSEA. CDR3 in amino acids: CSVLTSPDTQYF. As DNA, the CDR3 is TGCAGCGTTTTAACTAGTCCGGATACGCAGTATTTT.

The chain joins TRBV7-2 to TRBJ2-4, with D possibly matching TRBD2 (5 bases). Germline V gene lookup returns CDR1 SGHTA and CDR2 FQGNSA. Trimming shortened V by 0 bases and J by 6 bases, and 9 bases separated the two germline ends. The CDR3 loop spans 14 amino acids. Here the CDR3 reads CASSLAGELNIQYF. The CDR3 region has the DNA TGTGCCAGCAGCTTAGCGGGAGAGTTAAACATTCAGTACTTC.

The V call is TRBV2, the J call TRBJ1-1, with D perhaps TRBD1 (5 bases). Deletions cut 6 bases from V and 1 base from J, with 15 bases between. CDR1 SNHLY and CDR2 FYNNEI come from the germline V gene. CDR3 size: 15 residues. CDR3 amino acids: CASRRWGVGNTEAFF. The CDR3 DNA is TGTGCCAGCAGACGGTGGGGGGTTGGGAACACTGAAGCTTTCTTT.

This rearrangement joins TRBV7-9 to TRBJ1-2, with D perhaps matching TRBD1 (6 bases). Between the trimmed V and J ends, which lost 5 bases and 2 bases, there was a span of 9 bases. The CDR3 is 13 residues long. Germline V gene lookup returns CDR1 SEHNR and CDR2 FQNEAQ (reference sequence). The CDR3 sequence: CASSHDRNYGYTF. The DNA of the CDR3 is TGTGCCAGCAGCCACGACAGGAACTATGGCTACACCTTC.

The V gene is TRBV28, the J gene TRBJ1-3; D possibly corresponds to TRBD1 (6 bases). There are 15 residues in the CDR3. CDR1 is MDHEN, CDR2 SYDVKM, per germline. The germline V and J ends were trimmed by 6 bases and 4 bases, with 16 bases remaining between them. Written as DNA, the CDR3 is TGTGCCAGCAGCCTGGGGGGGGCAGCCGGAAACACCATATATTTT. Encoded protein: CASSLGGAAGNTIYF.

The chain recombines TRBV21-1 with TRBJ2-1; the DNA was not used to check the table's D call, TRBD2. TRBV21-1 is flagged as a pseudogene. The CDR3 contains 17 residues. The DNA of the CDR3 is TGTGCCAGCAGCAAAGGGACTAGCGGGAGGGCCGTCCATGAGCAGTTCTTC. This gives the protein CASSKGTSGRAVHEQFF.

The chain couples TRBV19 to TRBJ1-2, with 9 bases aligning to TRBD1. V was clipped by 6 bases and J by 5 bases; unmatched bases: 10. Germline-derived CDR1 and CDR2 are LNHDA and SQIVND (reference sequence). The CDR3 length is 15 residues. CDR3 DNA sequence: TGTGCCAGTAGAGAACAGGGGGCTGGCTCGTATGGCTACACCTTC. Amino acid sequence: CASREQGAGSYGYTF.

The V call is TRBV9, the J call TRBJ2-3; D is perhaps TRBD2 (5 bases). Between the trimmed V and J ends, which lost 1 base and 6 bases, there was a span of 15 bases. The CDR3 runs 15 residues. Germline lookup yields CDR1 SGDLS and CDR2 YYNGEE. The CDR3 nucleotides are TGTGCCAGCAGCGTACTAGCTTTGCAGAGGGATACGCAGTATTTT. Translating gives CASSVLALQRDTQYF.

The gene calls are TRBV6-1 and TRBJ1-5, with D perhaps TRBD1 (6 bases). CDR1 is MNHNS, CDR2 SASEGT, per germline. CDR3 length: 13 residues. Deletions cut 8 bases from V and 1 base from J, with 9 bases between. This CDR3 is CASGGQSNQPQHF. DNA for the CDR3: TGTGCCAGCGGCGGACAGAGCAATCAGCCCCAGCATTTT.

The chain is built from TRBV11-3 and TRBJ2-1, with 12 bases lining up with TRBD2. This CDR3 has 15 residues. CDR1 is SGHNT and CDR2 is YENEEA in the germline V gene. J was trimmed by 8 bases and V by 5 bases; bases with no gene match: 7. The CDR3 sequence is CASSPGTSGWDEQFF. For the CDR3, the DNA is TGTGCCAGCAGCCCTGGGACTAGCGGGTGGGATGAGCAGTTCTTC.

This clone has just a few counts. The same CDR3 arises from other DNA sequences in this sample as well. In DNA form, the CDR3 reads TGTGCCAGCAGTTTCCGGAACACTGAAGCTTTCTTT. This encodes CASSFRNTEAFF. The chain couples TRBV28 to TRBJ1-1; D is uncertain. V was trimmed by 3 bases and J by 1 base, leaving 3 bases between them. The CDR3 has 12 residues. Germline V CDR1 and CDR2: MDHEN, SYDVKM.

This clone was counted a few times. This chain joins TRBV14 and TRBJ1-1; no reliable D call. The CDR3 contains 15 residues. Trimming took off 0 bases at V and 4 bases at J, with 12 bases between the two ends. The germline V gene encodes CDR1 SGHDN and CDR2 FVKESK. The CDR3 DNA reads TGTGCCAGCAGCCAAGAGGGTGTGAGGAGCACTGAAGCTTTCTTT. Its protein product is CASSQEGVRSTEAFF.